These 8 T cell receptor beta chains originate from one sample sequenced in a study of blood T cell repertoires in COVID-19. TCRdb keeps only in-frame clones here, not all; method: immunoSEQ multiplex PCR. Altogether about 130,000 clones are present, roughly 83% being singletons, with the ten largest covering about a sixth. Sequenced sample: peripheral blood. All receptors derive from a woman of 80 years or more with acute or convalescent COVID-19.

The rearrangement uses TRBV29-1 and TRBJ1-5; 9 nucleotides line up with TRBD1. This CDR3 is 14 amino acids long. In germline, CDR1 is SQVTM, CDR2 ANQGSEA. The V segment lost 6 bases and the J segment 6 bases; nucleotides outside the gene matches: 9. CDR3 loop: CSVSTGGAGQPQHF. CDR3 DNA sequence: TGCAGCGTCTCAACAGGGGGCGCCGGTCAGCCCCAGCATTTT.

This chain connects TRBV7-2 to TRBJ1-2; D gene uncertain. This CDR3 is 14 amino acids long. The V end was cut by 1 base, the J end by 6 bases, with 12 bases between. Germline values: CDR1 SGHTA, CDR2 FQGNSA. The CDR3 loop is CASSLGSGSHGYTF. DNA for the CDR3: TGTGCCAGCAGCTTAGGGTCTGGGAGTCATGGCTACACCTTC. The full variable domain, its missing parts supplied by reference TRBV7-2 and TRBJ1-2, is GAGVSQSPSNKVTEKGKDVELRCDPISGHTALYWYRQSLGQGLEFLIYFQGNSAPDKSGLPSDRFSAERTGGSVSTLTIQRTQQEDSAVYLCASSLGSGSHGYTFGSGTRLTVV.

The V gene is TRBV5-1, the J gene TRBJ1-4; the D gene is possibly TRBD1 (5 bases). Germline CDR1 is SGHRS and CDR2 is YFSETQ. V lost 1 base, J lost 7 bases, and 11 bases lay in between. The CDR3 consists of 14 residues. The CDR3 region is CASSLRGRGEKLFF. The CDR3 nucleotides read TGCGCCAGCAGCTTGAGGGGAAGAGGTGAAAAACTGTTTTTT.

The chain recombines TRBV9 with TRBJ2-2; 9 nucleotides agree with TRBD2. Looked up from germline, CDR1 is SGDLS and CDR2 is YYNGEE. The CDR3 is made up of 17 amino acids. Trimming at V came to 0 bases and at J to 3 bases, leaving 6 bases not matched to a gene. The CDR3 is CASSVEGTSRYTGELFF. CDR3 DNA: TGTGCCAGCAGCGTAGAGGGGACTAGCCGTTACACCGGGGAGCTGTTTTTT. The whole variable domain, remainder taken from reference TRBV9 and TRBJ2-2, is DSGVTQTPKHLITATGQRVTLRCSPRSGDLSVYWYQQSLDQGLQFLIQYYNGEERAKGNILERFSAQQFPDLHSELNLSSLELGDSALYFCASSVEGTSRYTGELFFGEGSRLTVL.

Here the CDR3 DNA reads TGTGCCAGCAGCCAAGGAGTAGCTAACTATGGCTACACCTTC. It is translated as CASSQGVANYGYTF. The J gene is TRBJ1-2, the V gene TRBV3-1 (or the pseudogene TRBV3-2); D unclear. The CDR3 has 14 amino acids. Trimming took 1 base from V and 0 from J, leaving 6 bases between them. In germline, CDR1 is LGHDT, CDR2 YNNKEL (reference sequence).

V and J are TRBV25-1 and TRBJ1-5; 9 bases line up with TRBD1. There are 15 residues in the CDR3. The J segment lost 7 bases and the V segment lost 7 bases, leaving 11 bases of the junction unmatched. The germline V gene encodes CDR1 MGHDK and CDR2 SYGVNS. The CDR3 protein is CASTSRDRVKQPQHF. The CDR3 DNA reads as TGTGCCAGCACCTCCCGGGACAGGGTAAAACAGCCCCAGCATTTT.

The chain joins TRBV19 to TRBJ1-5, with a possible D match to TRBD1 (6 bases). The V and J ends lost 5 bases and 3 bases respectively, with 17 bases between them. From germline, CDR1 is LNHDA and CDR2 SQIVND (reference sequence). The CDR3 runs 16 residues. CDR3 DNA: TGTGCCAGTAGTCGCCTACAGGGTCCTCTCAATCAGCCCCAGCATTTT. This encodes CASSRLQGPLNQPQHF. Drawing the rest from reference TRBV19 and TRBJ1-5, the complete variable domain is DGGITQSPKYLFRKEGQNVTLSCEQNLNHDAMYWYRQDPGQGLRLIYYSQIVNDFQKGDIAEGYSVSREKKESFPLTVTSAQKNPTAFYLCASSRLQGPLNQPQHFGDGTRLSIL.

The chain combines TRBV19 with TRBJ2-5; TRBD2 matches 14 bases. This CDR3 has 16 amino acids. From germline, CDR1 is LNHDA and CDR2 SQIVND (reference sequence). Trimming at V came to 3 bases and at J to 5 bases, leaving 5 bases not matched to a gene. The CDR3 is CASSIPGLAGVETQYF. The CDR3 region has the DNA TGTGCCAGTAGTATCCCGGGACTAGCGGGAGTGGAGACCCAGTACTTC.